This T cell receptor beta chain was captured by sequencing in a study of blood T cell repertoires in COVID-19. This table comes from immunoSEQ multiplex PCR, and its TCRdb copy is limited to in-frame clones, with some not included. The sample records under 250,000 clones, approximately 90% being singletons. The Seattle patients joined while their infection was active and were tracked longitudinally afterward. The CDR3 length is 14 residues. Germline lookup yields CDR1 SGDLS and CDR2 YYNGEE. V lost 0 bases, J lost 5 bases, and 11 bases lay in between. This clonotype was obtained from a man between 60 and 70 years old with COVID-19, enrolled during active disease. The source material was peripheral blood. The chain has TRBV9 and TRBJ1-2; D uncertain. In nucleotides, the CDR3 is TGTGCCAGCAGCGTAGGGGCGGGAGAGTATGGCTACACCTTC. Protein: CASSVGAGEYGYTF.